This T cell receptor beta chain was sequenced during a study of identical twins. Study-level results: It was possible that invariant MAIT and iNKT cells partly confounded the zero-insertion analyses. Modelling underestimated the level of out-of-frame TCR alpha sharing observed in monozygotic twins.

On this clonotype itself: Its target is unknown.

MiXCR, applied by TCRdb to the 5' RACE reads, yields one record per CDR3 protein. The sample holds about 700,000 distinct CDR3 sequences; approximately 6% are singletons and the top ten take roughly 1.6%. V gave up 5 bases and J gave up 2 bases, with 14 bases separating them. This CDR3 has 15 residues. From germline, CDR1 is SGHRS and CDR2 YFSETQ. The chain has TRBV5-1 and TRBJ1-3; no firm D call. The sequence derives from a man between 18 and 29 years old in good health. Sequencing was done on a sample of naive T cells sorted from blood. The CDR3 protein is CASRPSGAAGNTIYF. DNA of the CDR3: TGCGCCAGCAGGCCGAGCGGAGCAGCTGGAAACACCATATATTTT.